This T cell receptor (beta chain) derives from a study of cytomegalovirus exposure and HLA in healthy donors. This CDR3 spans 14 amino acids. Germline V lookup: CDR1 SGDLS, CDR2 YYNGEE. Trimming removed 0 bases at V and 1 base at J, with 6 bases between. This table comes from immunoSEQ multiplex PCR, and its TCRdb copy is limited to in-frame clones, with some not included. Here the sample spans about 170,000 clones, around nine tenths being singletons. Material for sequencing was PBMCs. This TCR was recovered from a man aged 18 to 30 in good health and CMV-seropositive. The J gene is TRBJ2-3, the V gene TRBV9; no firm D call. CDR3 nucleotides: TGTGCCAGCAGCGTAGGGCAGGGCACAGATACGCAGTATTTT. Its protein is CASSVGQGTDTQYF.